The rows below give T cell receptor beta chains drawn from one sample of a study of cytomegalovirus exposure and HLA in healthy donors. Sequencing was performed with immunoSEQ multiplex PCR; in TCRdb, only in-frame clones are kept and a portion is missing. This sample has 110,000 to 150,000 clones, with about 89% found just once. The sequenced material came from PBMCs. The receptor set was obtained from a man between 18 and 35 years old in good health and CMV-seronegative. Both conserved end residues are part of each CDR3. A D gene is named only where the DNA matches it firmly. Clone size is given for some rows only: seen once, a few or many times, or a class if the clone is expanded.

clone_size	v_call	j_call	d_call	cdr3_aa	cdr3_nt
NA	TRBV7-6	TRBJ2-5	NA	CASSLDGTAPRGTQYF	TGTGCCAGCAGCTTAGACGGGACTGCCCCCCGAGGGACCCAGTACTTC
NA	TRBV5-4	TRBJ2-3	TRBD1	CASRQTGTDTQYF	TGTGCCAGCAGACAGACAGGGACAGATACGCAGTATTTT
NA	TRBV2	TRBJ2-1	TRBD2	CASSEPRAGAYNEQFF	TGTGCCAGCAGTGAACCCCGAGCGGGGGCCTACAATGAGCAGTTCTTC
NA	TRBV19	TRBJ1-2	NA	CASSIATGSDYGYTF	TGTGCCAGTAGTATAGCAACAGGGTCTGACTATGGCTACACCTTC
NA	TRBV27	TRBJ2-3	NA	CASSFGSTDTQYF	TGTGCCAGCAGTTTCGGGAGCACAGATACGCAGTATTTT
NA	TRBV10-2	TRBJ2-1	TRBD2	CASSPTSGRASNEQFF	TGCGCCAGCAGCCCCACTAGCGGGAGGGCCTCCAATGAGCAGTTCTTC
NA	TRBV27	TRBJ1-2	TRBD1	CASSLNRGDGYTF	TGTGCCAGCAGTTTAAACAGGGGGGATGGCTACACCTTC
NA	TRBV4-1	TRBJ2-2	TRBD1	CASSQRPGGTGELFF	TGCGCCAGCAGCCAACGGCCAGGGGGCACCGGGGAGCTGTTTTTT
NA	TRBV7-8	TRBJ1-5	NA	CASSERESNQPQHF	TGTGCCAGCAGCGAACGAGAGAGCAATCAGCCCCAGCATTTT
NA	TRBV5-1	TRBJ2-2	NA	CASSLQTANTGELFF	TGCGCCAGCAGCCTTCAGACAGCGAACACCGGGGAGCTGTTTTTT
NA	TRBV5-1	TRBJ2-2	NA	CASSFRDTLTGELFF	TGCGCCAGCAGCTTCCGGGACACCCTCACCGGGGAGCTGTTTTTT
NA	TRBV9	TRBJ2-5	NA	CASSVGVRAGETQYF	TGTGCCAGCAGCGTAGGGGTGCGGGCGGGAGAGACCCAGTACTTC
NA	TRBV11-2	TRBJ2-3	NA	CASSSVTRTDTQYF	TGTGCCAGCAGCTCGGTGACTCGCACAGATACGCAGTATTTT
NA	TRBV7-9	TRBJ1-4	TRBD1	CASSRGQAIEKLFF	TGTGCCAGCAGCCGCGGACAGGCGATCGAAAAACTGTTTTTT
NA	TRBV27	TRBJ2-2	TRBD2	CASSIGTSGGAGELFF	TGTGCCAGCAGCATTGGGACTAGCGGGGGGGCCGGGGAGCTGTTTTTT
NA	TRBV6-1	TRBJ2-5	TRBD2	CASSEARSGGPYF	TGTGCCAGCAGTGAAGCGCGTAGCGGGGGCCCGTACTTC
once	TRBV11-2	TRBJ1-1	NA	CASSFNLNTEAFF	TGTGCCAGCAGCTTTAATCTGAACACTGAAGCTTTCTTT
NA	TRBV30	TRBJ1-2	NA	CAWSGGSYTF	TGTGCCTGGAGCGGGGGGAGCTACACCTTC
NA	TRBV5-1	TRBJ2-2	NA	CASSLAGKVYTGELFF	TGCGCCAGCAGCTTGGCAGGGAAGGTTTATACCGGGGAGCTGTTTTTT
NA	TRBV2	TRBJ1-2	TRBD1	CASRPTGTVELLDQDGYTF	TGTGCCAGCAGACCCACCGGGACAGTGGAATTACTTGATCAGGACGGCTACACCTTC
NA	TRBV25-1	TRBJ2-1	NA	CASSDGGDYNEQFF	TGTGCCAGCAGTGATGGGGGCGATTACAATGAGCAGTTCTTC
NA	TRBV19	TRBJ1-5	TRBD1	CASSMGHGQASNQPQHF	TGTGCCAGTAGTATGGGCCATGGACAGGCCAGCAATCAGCCCCAGCATTTT
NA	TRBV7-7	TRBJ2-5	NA	CASSLGPSAQETQYF	TGTGCCAGCAGCTTAGGGCCTAGCGCCCAAGAGACCCAGTACTTC
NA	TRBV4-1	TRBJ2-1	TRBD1	CASSQDMGQGYNEQFF	TGCGCCAGCAGCCAAGATATGGGACAGGGTTACAATGAGCAGTTCTTC